This T cell receptor beta chain was observed in a study of blood T cell repertoires in COVID-19. Study-wide background: PBMCs, B-cell-depleted T cells, or T cells were the source of the cDNA or gDNA that made up the material.

Profiled with immunoSEQ multiplex PCR; TCRdb holds only in-frame clones, not every one. The table shows about 220,000 clones, with around 82% occurring only once. This clone was recorded once. The CDR3 is 16 amino acids. Germline CDR1 is LGHDT and CDR2 is YNNKEL (reference sequence). V lost 1 base, J lost 5 bases, and 7 bases stayed unmatched. The sequencing sample was made of peripheral blood. The genes are TRBV3-1 (or the pseudogene TRBV3-2) and TRBJ2-1, with 8 bases aligning to TRBD1. The TCR comes from an elderly woman with acute or convalescent COVID-19. The CDR3 bases are TGTGCCAGCAGCCAAGTATCACGACAGGGGCACAATGAGCAGTTCTTC. Protein sequence: CASSQVSRQGHNEQFF.